This T cell receptor beta chain came from a study of technical replicates of blood from four donors. Profiled with immunoSEQ multiplex PCR; TCRdb holds only in-frame clones, not every one. The table lists more than 90,000 clones, roughly 96% of them singletons. With V trimmed by 5 bases and J by 12 bases, 12 bases remained unmatched. The length of the CDR3 is 13 residues. Germline lookup yields CDR1 SEHNR and CDR2 FQNEAQ (reference sequence). The V gene is TRBV7-9, the J gene TRBJ1-2; 7 bases line up with TRBD1. This clonotype was sampled from a human donor in good health. Material for sequencing was T cells isolated from PBMCs. This CDR3 is CASSLWDSRSDTF. CDR3 in DNA: TGTGCCAGCAGCCTATGGGACAGCCGGAGCGACACCTTC.